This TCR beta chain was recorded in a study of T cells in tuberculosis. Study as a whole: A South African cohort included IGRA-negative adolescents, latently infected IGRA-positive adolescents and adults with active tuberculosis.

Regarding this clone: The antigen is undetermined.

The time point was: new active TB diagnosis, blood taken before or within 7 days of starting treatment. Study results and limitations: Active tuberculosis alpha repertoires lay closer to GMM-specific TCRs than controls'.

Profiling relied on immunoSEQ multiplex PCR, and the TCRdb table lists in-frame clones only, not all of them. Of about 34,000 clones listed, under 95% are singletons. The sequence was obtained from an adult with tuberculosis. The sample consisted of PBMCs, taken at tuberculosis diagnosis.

The CDR3 sequence is CASSSYAVTGNYNYGYTF. DNA of the CDR3: TGTGCCAGCAGCTCCTACGCCGTCACAGGGAATTATAACTATGGCTACACCTTC. The chain is built from TRBV5-8 and TRBJ1-2; tentatively, D is TRBD1 (6 bases). This CDR3 region has 18 residues. The V gene's germline CDR1 is SGHTS and CDR2 YDEGEE. V lost 3 bases and J lost 1, with 22 bases in between.